A selection of T cell receptor beta chains follows, all from one sample in a study of PD-L1 blockade in urothelial cancer. Libraries were prepared by immunoSEQ multiplex PCR; TCRdb keeps only in-frame clonotypes and omits some of them. The sample yields about 73,000 clones, roughly nine tenths seen once. This specimen consisted of PBMCs, obtained around atezolizumab (anti-PD-L1) treatment. The source of these receptors is a man in his sixties with urothelial cancer. Each CDR3 is given with its conserved first and last residue. Fields, in order: CDR3 DNA, CDR3 protein, clone size, D gene, V gene, J gene. A D gene is named only where the DNA matches it firmly. Only some rows state a clone size, as once, few, many or a class for expanded clones.

TGTGCCAGCAGCTTAAACAGATACCCGCAGTATTTT	CASSLNRYPQYF	.	.	TRBV7-9	TRBJ2-3
TGTGCCAGTAAGCGGGGAGCCCAAGAGACCCAGTACTTC	CASKRGAQETQYF	.	TRBD2	TRBV19	TRBJ2-5
TGTGCCAGCAGCGTCGGGGGGGCCGGAGAGACCCAGTACTTC	CASSVGGAGETQYF	.	TRBD2	TRBV9	TRBJ2-5
TGTGCCAGCAGTCACCCGGGGGAACCGAACTACGAGCAGTACTTC	CASSHPGEPNYEQYF	.	.	TRBV5-4	TRBJ2-7
TGTGCCAGCACCCTTCTGGGACTAGCGGGAGGCTCCGAGCAGTACTTC	CASTLLGLAGGSEQYF	.	TRBD2	TRBV28	TRBJ2-7
TGTGCCAGCAGTGAGGTGCGGCCTAGCACAGATACGCAGTATTTT	CASSEVRPSTDTQYF	.	.	TRBV6-1	TRBJ2-3
TGTGCCAGCAGCTTGGGACAGGGGACTCATTTT	CASSLGQGTHF	.	TRBD1	TRBV5-6	TRBJ2-3
TGCAGCGTCCCGGGACTCCAGATCGTGGATACGCAGTATTTT	CSVPGLQIVDTQYF	.	.	TRBV29-1	TRBJ2-3
TGTGCCAGCAGGCTACAGGGCGAGAGAGGGTACGAGCAGTACTTC	CASRLQGERGYEQYF	.	.	TRBV6-4	TRBJ2-7
TGTGCCAGCAGTTTCGGACAGGGGGGTGATGAAAAACTGTTTTTT	CASSFGQGGDEKLFF	.	TRBD1	TRBV6-5	TRBJ1-4
TGTGCCAGCAGGGGGGGGTCGGGGAACACCGGGGAGCTGTTTTTT	CASRGGSGNTGELFF	.	TRBD2	TRBV25-1	TRBJ2-2
TGTGCCAGCAAATATTCGGGTGGTAATGAAAAACTGTTTTTT	CASKYSGGNEKLFF	.	.	TRBV6-1	TRBJ1-4
TGTGCTAGTGGCCTCGACCGGCAGGGAGGGGAGACCCAGTACTTC	CASGLDRQGGETQYF	.	TRBD2	TRBV12-5	TRBJ2-5
TGTGCCATCACAGGGACAGGGAACGAGCAGTACTTC	CAITGTGNEQYF	.	TRBD1	TRBV10-3	TRBJ2-7
TGTGCCACCAGAAGGAGCGTTCAGTACAATGAGCAGTTCTTC	CATRRSVQYNEQFF	.	.	TRBV6-1	TRBJ2-1
TGTGCCAGCAGCTCAGAGGACAGGTCCAATGAGCAGTTCTTC	CASSSEDRSNEQFF	.	TRBD1	TRBV7-2	TRBJ2-1
TGTGCCAGCATTCCCACAGCCCGGAGGCCCACAGATACGCAGTATTTT	CASIPTARRPTDTQYF	.	.	TRBV7-8	TRBJ2-3
TGCAGTGCTAGGGGGGGAGAAAAACTGTTTTTT	CSARGGEKLFF	.	.	TRBV20-1	TRBJ1-4
TGCGCCAGCAGCCAAGAGGGGACAGGGACCTACGAGCAGTACTTC	CASSQEGTGTYEQYF	.	TRBD1	TRBV4-1	TRBJ2-7
TGCGCCAGCAGCTTGGATAGGACGGGGACCTACGAGCAGTACTTC	CASSLDRTGTYEQYF	.	.	TRBV5-1	TRBJ2-7
TGTGCCAGCAGTTCCTCCCTAATAGGGGGTGGCTATGGCTACACCTTC	CASSSSLIGGGYGYTF	few	.	TRBV6-6	TRBJ1-2
TGTGCCACCAGCAGAGAAAGGGGGTCGGGCAATCAGCCCCAGCATTTT	CATSRERGSGNQPQHF	.	.	TRBV15	TRBJ1-5
TGTGCCAGCACCGCCAGGGGGATAGGCTACACCTTC	CASTARGIGYTF	few	TRBD1	TRBV28	TRBJ1-2
TGTGCCAGCAAGTTAAGAGGCAGTTACGAGCAGTACTTC	CASKLRGSYEQYF	.	.	TRBV5-4	TRBJ2-7
TGTGCCAGCAGCTTAGGGGCGTTCGGGGATCAGCCCCAGCATTTT	CASSLGAFGDQPQHF	.	.	TRBV7-9	TRBJ1-5
TGTGCCAGCAGTTTCCAGGGGGCAACAGATACGCAGTATTTT	CASSFQGATDTQYF	.	TRBD1	TRBV28	TRBJ2-3
TGTGCCAGCAGTACAGGGAGTTCTGGAAACACCATATATTTT	CASSTGSSGNTIYF	.	.	TRBV6-5	TRBJ1-3
TGTGCCAGTACCACAACAGGCGGCAACACCGGGGAGCTGTTTTTT	CASTTTGGNTGELFF	.	.	TRBV19	TRBJ2-2
TGTGCCAGCAGTTACCCCGGGACTAGCGACGAGACCCAGTACTTC	CASSYPGTSDETQYF	.	TRBD2	TRBV28	TRBJ2-5
TGTGCCAGCAGCGTGGATGGGACAGGGGGTCGAGAGCAGTACTTC	CASSVDGTGGREQYF	.	TRBD1	TRBV9	TRBJ2-7
TGTGCCAGCAGCAAAGCGGGGGGACAGGGCTCCTATAGCAATCAGCCCCAGCATTTT	CASSKAGGQGSYSNQPQHF	.	.	TRBV21-1	TRBJ1-5
TGCGCCAGCAGCCCCGAGCCGGGACTACAATCCTACGAGCAGTACTTC	CASSPEPGLQSYEQYF	once	TRBD2	TRBV5-1	TRBJ2-7
TGTGCCAGCAGCTCCGGGAGAGACGGACAGGGTCGGGCTTTCTTT	CASSSGRDGQGRAFF	.	TRBD1	TRBV7-9	TRBJ1-1
TGCGCCAGCAGCCAAAACCGACAGGGGAGGAATACGCAGTATTTT	CASSQNRQGRNTQYF	.	TRBD1	TRBV4-3	TRBJ2-3
TGTGCCAGCAGCCAAGACAGGGGTGGTACTGAAGCTTTCTTT	CASSQDRGGTEAFF	.	.	TRBV4-2	TRBJ1-1
TGTGCCAGCAGCTCAATACCCGGGACTAGCGGTTCCTACGAGCAGTACTTC	CASSSIPGTSGSYEQYF	.	TRBD2	TRBV7-2	TRBJ2-7
TGTGCCAGCAGCCTAGCAGGACTAGCGGGGGGTATCTACGAGCAGTACTTC	CASSLAGLAGGIYEQYF	.	TRBD2	TRBV7-2	TRBJ2-7
TGCGCCAGCAGCTTGGGAAGGTGGGAGAACACAGATACGCAGTATTTT	CASSLGRWENTDTQYF	.	.	TRBV5-1	TRBJ2-3
TGCGCCAGCAAAAGAAGGGGGGACAGTAATGAAAAACTGTTTTTT	CASKRRGDSNEKLFF	.	TRBD1	TRBV5-1	TRBJ1-4
TGTGCTACTAGGGACAGGGACTATGGCTACACCTTC	CATRDRDYGYTF	.	TRBD1	TRBV19	TRBJ1-2
TGTGCCAGCAGCTTGACCCGCGGAGTGATGAATGAGCAGTTCTTC	CASSLTRGVMNEQFF	.	.	TRBV5-8	TRBJ2-1
TGTGCCAGCAGCCGTGGGACTAGCGGGTCTCACGAGCAGTACTTC	CASSRGTSGSHEQYF	.	TRBD2	TRBV5-6	TRBJ2-7
TGTGCCAGCAGTTTCCTCGGGACGCGGGGCACCGGGGAGCTGTTTTTT	CASSFLGTRGTGELFF	.	.	TRBV28	TRBJ2-2
TGTGCCAGCAGCGGTGGACAGGGGGCAGATCAGCCCCAGCATTTT	CASSGGQGADQPQHF	.	TRBD1	TRBV7-6	TRBJ1-5
TGTGCCAGCAGCTTACGGACAGGGGAGACCCAGTACTTC	CASSLRTGETQYF	.	TRBD1	TRBV7-9	TRBJ2-5
TGTGCCAGCAGCCAGGGACAGGGGTCTTTCGATGAGCAGTTCTTC	CASSQGQGSFDEQFF	.	TRBD1	TRBV14	TRBJ2-1
TGTGCCAGCAGCCCATCAGGTGCGGGAGGGTATGAGCAGTTCTTC	CASSPSGAGGYEQFF	.	TRBD2	TRBV7-2	TRBJ2-1
TGTGCCAGCAGGGGACAGGGGGGAACCGGGGAGCTGTTTTTT	CASRGQGGTGELFF	once	TRBD1	TRBV6-1	TRBJ2-2
TGTGCCAGCAGCCGGGACGGGGGTGACTATGGCTACACCTTC	CASSRDGGDYGYTF	.	.	TRBV9	TRBJ1-2